One and the same sample provided the 28 T cell receptor beta chains below, sequenced in a study of shared clonotypes between healthy human individuals. Generated by immunoSEQ multiplex PCR, the TCRdb table keeps only in-frame clones and is missing some. The sample includes some 2,400,000 clones, approximately 94% of them seen just once. Material: naive CD4+ T cells sorted from blood. Stated subset: CD45RA+ positively selected. The receptors were sampled from a young man in good health.

The rearrangement links TRBV10-3 to TRBJ2-5; TRBD1 is a possible D gene (6 bases). The CDR3 contains 15 residues. Germline values: CDR1 ENHRY, CDR2 SYGVKD. V lost 3 bases to trimming and J lost 1 base, with 12 bases between them. CDR3 sequence reads: CAISEGGFGQETQYF. DNA of the CDR3: TGTGCCATCAGTGAAGGGGGTTTCGGCCAAGAGACCCAGTACTTC.

The chain couples TRBV6-1 to TRBJ1-5; D possibly corresponds to TRBD1 (5 bases). Per the germline V gene, CDR1 is MNHNS and CDR2 is SASEGT. With 4 bases removed from V and 3 bases from J, the gap between germline ends came to 10 bases. This CDR3 is 14 amino acids long. CDR3 bases: TGTGCCAGCAGTGCACAGGATAACAATCAGCCCCAGCATTTT. It yields the protein CASSAQDNNQPQHF.

The chain recombines TRBV6-5 with TRBJ2-2; 9 bases line up with TRBD2. Trimming at V came to 5 bases and at J to 4 bases, leaving 5 bases not matched to a gene. The V gene's germline CDR1 is MNHEY and CDR2 SVGAGI. The CDR3 has 15 residues. The CDR3 coding sequence is TGTGCCAGCAGTCGCGGGGGGGCGAGCACCGGGGAGCTGTTTTTT. Its protein is CASSRGGASTGELFF.

The chain links TRBV5-4 to TRBJ1-2; 8 bases are shared with TRBD1. The CDR3 spans 17 residues. The V gene's germline CDR1 is SGHNT and CDR2 YYREEE (reference sequence). The J segment lost 2 bases and the V segment lost 4 bases, leaving 13 bases of the junction unmatched. The CDR3 here is CASSPYTGTGSNYGYTF. Written as DNA, the CDR3 is TGTGCCAGCAGCCCCTATACCGGGACAGGCTCCAACTATGGCTACACCTTC. The full variable domain, its missing parts supplied by reference TRBV5-4 and TRBJ1-2, is ETGVTQSPTHLIKTRGQQVTLRCSSQSGHNTVSWYQQALGQGPQFIFQYYREEENGRGNFPPRFSGLQFPNYSSELNVNALELDDSALYLCASSPYTGTGSNYGYTFGSGTRLTVV.

The sample holds a few counts of this clone. No conserved phenylalanine or tryptophan is present at the end of the CDR3, so a read error is the likely explanation. The rearrangement links TRBV9 to TRBJ1-1; D gene unclear. The CDR3 is 15 residues long. Trimming pared 6 bases from V and 3 bases from J, leaving 18 bases between. Germline CDR1 and CDR2: SGDLS and YYNGEE. In DNA form, the CDR3 reads TGTGCCAGCACCGACATGCGTCTAGGCGACACTGAAGCTTTCCTT. Protein: CASTDMRLGDTEAFL.

V gene TRBV5-1 combines with J gene TRBJ1-1; weak D call: TRBD1 (5 bases). This CDR3 comprises 15 residues. Trimming pared 3 bases from V and 3 bases from J, leaving 15 bases between. Germline V gene data show CDR1 as SGHRS and CDR2 as YFSETQ. CDR3 protein: CASSWGRGWDTEAFF. Written as DNA, the CDR3 is TGCGCCAGCAGCTGGGGCCGGGGTTGGGACACTGAAGCTTTCTTT. Full variable domain (rest looked up from reference TRBV5-1 and TRBJ1-1): KAGVTQTPRYLIKTRGQQVTLSCSPISGHRSVSWYQQTPGQGLQFLFEYFSETQRNKGNFPGRFSGRQFSNSRSEMNVSTLELGDSALYLCASSWGRGWDTEAFFGQGTRLTVV.

The gene calls are TRBV2 and TRBJ2-7; TRBD2 matches at 10 bases. V lost 1 base, J lost 1 base, and 7 bases stayed unmatched. In germline, CDR1 is SNHLY, CDR2 FYNNEI. This CDR3 has 17 residues. Written as DNA, the CDR3 is TGTGCCAGCAGTGAAGAAGGACTAGCGGAAACATCCTACGAGCAGTACTTC. Translation: CASSEEGLAETSYEQYF.

A single count supports this clone. The chain uses TRBV6-6 and TRBJ2-5; no firm D call. V was pared by 7 bases and J by 3 bases, with 9 bases between. CDR1 is MNHNY and CDR2 is SVGAGI in the germline V gene (reference sequence). The CDR3 length is 12 residues. The DNA of the CDR3 is TGTGCCAGCACCCCAGAGAAAGAGACCCAGTACTTC. This codes for CASTPEKETQYF.

The chain joins TRBV7-2 to TRBJ1-6; no clear D gene. This CDR3 spans 13 amino acids. Trimming stripped 1 base from V and 7 bases from J, with 5 bases between. The germline gives CDR1 SGHTA, CDR2 FQGNSA. The CDR3 nucleotides are TGTGCCAGCAGCTTAGATGCCAATTCACCCCTCCACTTT. This translates into CASSLDANSPLHF.

As regards this clone: Other DNA sequences in this sample translate to the same CDR3. The chain is built from TRBV2 and TRBJ2-2; 7 bases agree with TRBD2. From germline, CDR1 is SNHLY and CDR2 FYNNEI. This CDR3 is built from 14 residues. The junction had 4 bases not matched to a gene; V was cut back by 4 bases and J by 5 bases. This CDR3 reads CASSGTRRTGELFF. The CDR3 coding sequence is TGTGCCAGCAGTGGGACTAGGAGGACCGGGGAGCTGTTTTTT.

This clone is a singleton in its sample. This CDR3 reads CASSYSRKGKTEAFF. For the CDR3, the DNA is TGTGCCAGCAGTTACTCACGAAAGGGGAAAACTGAAGCTTTCTTT. This chain joins TRBV6-5 and TRBJ1-1; TRBD1 might be the D (5 bases). Trimming took 0 bases from V and 5 from J, leaving 13 bases between them. Germline CDR1 and CDR2: MNHEY and SVGAGI. There are 15 residues in the CDR3.

The V and J genes are TRBV7-9 and TRBJ1-3; D not certain. This CDR3 is built from 15 residues. Germline V lookup: CDR1 SEHNR, CDR2 FQNEAQ (reference sequence). V lost 2 bases and J 4 bases, leaving 12 bases between the germline ends. CDR3 nucleotides: TGTGCCAGCAGCTTAATTGGGGTAGGAGGAAACACCATATATTTT. This codes for CASSLIGVGGNTIYF.

This rearrangement joins TRBV19 to TRBJ1-3; D not resolved. The CDR3 is made up of 16 amino acids. Germline V lookup: CDR1 LNHDA, CDR2 SQIVND (reference sequence). With 2 bases removed from V and 0 bases from J, the gap between germline ends came to 11 bases. The CDR3 loop reads CASSISGRRSGNTIYF. CDR3 nucleotides: TGTGCCAGTAGTATAAGCGGACGACGCTCTGGAAACACCATATATTTT.

The rearrangement uses TRBV28 and TRBJ2-5; possible D gene TRBD1, 5 bases. Trimming removed 7 bases from V and 2 bases from J, with 17 bases in between. Germline CDR1 is MDHEN and CDR2 is SYDVKM. The CDR3 is 15 amino acids. CDR3 loop: CASTALLSGQETQYF. The CDR3, as DNA: TGTGCCAGCACCGCTTTACTTTCAGGGCAAGAGACCCAGTACTTC.

This clone was counted a single time. The chain recombines TRBV10-3 with TRBJ1-1; 8 bases fit TRBD1. Germline V lookup: CDR1 ENHRY, CDR2 SYGVKD. This CDR3 comprises 13 residues. The V and J ends lost 7 bases and 5 bases, in that order; junction bases with no gene match: 6. The CDR3 nucleotides are TGTGCCATCACCCAGACAGGGGTTACTGAAGCTTTCTTT. Its translation: CAITQTGVTEAFF.

The chain links TRBV19 to TRBJ2-5, with TRBD2 matching over 7 bases. Losses at the gene ends were 6 bases for V and 2 bases for J; bases not matched to a gene: 12. The CDR3 totals 16 residues. The germline V gene has CDR1 LNHDA and CDR2 SQIVND (reference sequence). The CDR3 is CASRTVGTTAQETQYF. CDR3 in DNA: TGTGCCAGTAGGACAGTTGGGACTACCGCTCAAGAGACCCAGTACTTC.

This sequence joins TRBV11-2 and TRBJ1-2; 9 nucleotides match TRBD1. The CDR3 loop spans 15 amino acids. CDR1 and CDR2 from the germline V gene are SGHAT and FQNNGV. V shed 5 bases, J shed 8 bases, and the junction held 12 bases outside the gene matches. CDR3 in DNA: TGTGCCAGCAGCCCAGGACAGGGGATAATGGGCGGCTACACCTTC. Its protein is CASSPGQGIMGGYTF.

V and J are TRBV9 and TRBJ1-4, with no clear D. V was clipped by 1 base and J by 2 bases, with 12 bases between them. Germline assignment: CDR1 SGDLS and CDR2 YYNGEE. The CDR3 loop spans 16 amino acids. The chain's CDR3 is CASSVSSGWTNEKLFF. The DNA of the CDR3 is TGTGCCAGCAGCGTAAGCTCGGGCTGGACTAATGAAAAACTGTTTTTT.

The rearrangement uses TRBV30 and TRBJ2-1; 13 bases align to TRBD2. From germline, CDR1 is GTSNPN and CDR2 SVGIG (reference sequence). Germline trimming cut 3 bases from V and 7 bases from J; bases unmatched to any gene: 9. The CDR3 is 16 residues long. CDR3 sequence: CAWSPLTSGRGNEQFF. DNA for the CDR3: TGTGCCTGGAGCCCCCTTACTAGCGGGAGGGGGAATGAGCAGTTCTTC.

A note on this clone: Distinct nucleotide sequences in the sample also encode this CDR3. V usage is TRBV6-5 and J usage is TRBJ1-5; D perhaps matches TRBD1 (6 bases). CDR3 length equals 14 residues. V gave up 0 bases and J gave up 7 bases, with 10 bases separating them. The germline V gene encodes CDR1 MNHEY and CDR2 SVGAGI. The CDR3 spells CASSYSGGLQPQHF. Written as DNA, the CDR3 is TGTGCCAGCAGTTACTCAGGGGGTTTACAGCCCCAGCATTTT.

The chain employs TRBV7-9 and TRBJ2-2, with 7 positions matching TRBD1. In germline, CDR1 is SEHNR, CDR2 FQNEAQ (reference sequence). This CDR3 contains 17 residues. Trimming removed 5 bases from V and 4 bases from J; junction bases left unmatched: 13. DNA for the CDR3: TGTGCCAGCAGCCCTTCCAAGACAGGGCTATTCACCGGGGAGCTGTTTTTT. It specifies CASSPSKTGLFTGELFF.

V usage is TRBV5-1 and J usage is TRBJ2-7; D is uncertain. The CDR3 runs to 12 residues. CDR1 is SGHRS, CDR2 YFSETQ, per germline. Trimming took 4 bases from V and 3 from J, leaving 8 bases between them. The CDR3 here is CASSLHSYEQYF. The CDR3 DNA sequence: TGCGCCAGCAGCCTCCACAGCTACGAGCAGTACTTC.

The chain is built from TRBV4-1 and TRBJ2-2; D gene uncertain. Germline lookup yields CDR1 MGHRA and CDR2 YSYEKL. V lost 5 bases and J 6 bases, leaving 10 bases between the germline ends. The CDR3 extends over 13 amino acids. CDR3 bases: TGCGCCAGCAGCATTCCAGGAGCCGGGGAGCTGTTTTTT. Translating it yields CASSIPGAGELFF.

In its sample, this clone was seen once. This rearrangement joins TRBV5-4 to TRBJ2-2; D unclear. Between the trimmed V and J ends, which lost 4 bases and 3 bases, there was a span of 16 bases. There are 16 residues in the CDR3. CDR1 and CDR2 (germline): SGHNT, YYREEE (reference sequence). The CDR3 is CASSPDLGVDTGELFF. Here the CDR3 DNA reads TGTGCCAGCAGCCCGGATTTGGGCGTCGACACCGGGGAGCTGTTTTTT.

The chain recombines TRBV2 with TRBJ2-5, with D unclear. Germline CDR1 reads SNHLY; CDR2 reads FYNNEI. Trimming removed 5 bases at V and 4 bases at J, with 14 bases between. The CDR3 length is 14 residues. The CDR3 region has the DNA TGTGCCAGCAGTCCGCGACCATTAAGAGAGACCCAGTACTTC. It is translated as CASSPRPLRETQYF.

CDR3 residues: CASTPGTGRADGYTF. In nucleotides, the CDR3 is TGTGCCAGCACCCCCGGGACAGGTCGCGCGGATGGCTACACCTTC. This sequence joins TRBV6-1 and TRBJ1-2; 8 bases map to TRBD1. Germline V lookup: CDR1 MNHNS, CDR2 SASEGT. The CDR3 spans 15 residues. J gave up 6 bases and V 7 bases, and 13 bases lay outside the gene matches.

V and J are TRBV27 and TRBJ2-3; D perhaps matches TRBD2 (6 bases). The CDR3 length is 13 residues. The germline CDR1 and CDR2 sequences are MNHEY and SMNVEV (reference sequence). V was pared by 1 base and J by 6 bases, with 8 bases between. CDR3 coding DNA: TGTGCCAGCAGTTTATGGGGGAGGGATACGCAGTATTTT. It encodes CASSLWGRDTQYF.

The chain recombines TRBV9 with TRBJ2-2; perhaps TRBD1 as D (6 bases). The CDR3 loop spans 14 amino acids. The V gene lost 1 base and the J gene lost 6 bases, with 10 bases spanning the gap. Germline CDR1 SGDLS, CDR2 YYNGEE. The CDR3 nucleotides are TGTGCCAGCAGCGTAAGGGGGTTTGCCGGGGAGCTGTTTTTT. As protein: CASSVRGFAGELFF.